This T cell receptor (beta chain) was identified in a study of OX40 agonist ivuxolimab in advanced cancers. General study results and limits: Fewer expanded clones were found on average in CD4+ than in CD8+ T cells.

Note on this clone: Antigen: not known.

TCRdb keeps only in-frame clones here, not all; method: immunoSEQ multiplex PCR. The sample holds 55,000 to 80,000 clones, approximately 88% seen once. Sampling times: baseline, cycle 4 day 1, cycle 7 day 1. Deletions cut 2 bases from V and 4 bases from J, with 6 bases between. Germline lookup yields CDR1 SGHRS and CDR2 YFSETQ. This CDR3 has 12 residues. This material consisted of CD4+ or CD8+ T cells sorted from blood, taken in a trial of the OX40 agonist ivuxolimab. This chain links TRBV5-1 with TRBJ1-1; D gene ambiguous. The clonotype was recovered from an adult with an advanced solid tumor such as melanoma, head and neck, liver or kidney cancer. The CDR3 region has the DNA TGCGCCAGCAGCTTCTTAGGCACTGAAGCTTTCTTT. Its protein product is CASSFLGTEAFF.